Each of the 12 T cell receptor beta chains below was sequenced from the same sample in a study of T cells after yellow fever vaccination. TCRdb re-called the 5' RACE reads with MiXCR, one entry per CDR3 protein. The sample includes some 110,000 distinct CDR3 sequences, about 7.8% of them seen just once. This specimen consisted of CD4+ T cells sorted from PBMCs, obtained 35 to 50 days after the first yellow fever vaccination. The receptor source for this set is a man younger than 35 who received the YFV17D yellow fever vaccine.

This clonotype has at least ten counts. V and J are TRBV2 and TRBJ2-7; TRBD2 might be the D (5 bases). Germline CDR1 SNHLY, CDR2 FYNNEI. Trimming removed 8 bases from V and 3 bases from J, with 14 bases in between. The CDR3 sequence is 13 residues long. The CDR3 protein is CASGVGRDYEQYV. Here the CDR3 DNA reads TGTGCCAGCGGAGTAGGCCGGGACTACGAGCAGTACGTC.

A word on this clonotype: This sequence may be a read error, since a much larger clone differs from it by one base. The chain employs TRBV20-1 and TRBJ1-4, with D possibly being TRBD1 (6 bases). The CDR3 runs to 15 residues. CDR1 is DFQATT and CDR2 is SNEGSKA in the germline V gene (reference sequence). With 3 bases removed from V and 11 bases from J, the gap between germline ends came to 22 bases. This CDR3 reads CSASSEGGRQNKLFF. DNA of the CDR3: TGCAGTGCTAGTTCCGAAGGGGGAAGACAAAATAAACTGTTTTTT.

There are many counts of this clonotype. The chain employs TRBV12-3 or TRBV12-4 and TRBJ1-4; the D gene is possibly TRBD1 (6 bases). V shed 6 bases and J shed 12 bases, with 17 bases lying between them. CDR3 length: 13 amino acids. The CDR3: CASSPGAYGELFF. In DNA, the CDR3 is TGTGCCAGCAGCCCGGGGGCCTATGGGGAACTGTTTTTT.

The table lists this clonotype with many counts. The genes are TRBV18 and TRBJ2-7, with a weak D call TRBD2 (5 bases). Germline loops: CDR1 KGHSH, CDR2 LQKENI. This CDR3 has 13 amino acids. Trimming removed 2 bases at V and 7 bases at J, with 12 bases between. The CDR3 protein is CASSPSGSEEQYV. CDR3 DNA: TGTGCCAGCTCACCATCGGGGAGTGAGGAGCAGTACGTC.

The rearrangement links TRBV2 to TRBJ2-1, with TRBD2 identical over 9 bases. The CDR3 contains 18 residues. Germline loops: CDR1 SNHLY, CDR2 FYNNEI. J gave up 0 bases and V 11 bases, and 17 bases lay outside the gene matches. CDR3 region: CACSAGTSIAGSYNEQFF. CDR3 nucleotides: TGTGCCTGCTCCGCCGGGACTAGCATTGCCGGCTCCTACAATGAGCAGTTCTTC.

This clonotype occurred many times. The chain employs TRBV28 and TRBJ2-5; 9 positions match TRBD2. Germline lookup yields CDR1 MDHEN and CDR2 SYDVKM. The CDR3 is 15 residues long. Unmatched junction bases numbered 9, after V lost 5 bases and J lost 5 bases. The CDR3 spells CASSRGGASSETQYF. CDR3 bases: TGTGCCAGCAGTCGCGGGGGGGCGAGTTCGGAGACCCAGTACTTC.

This clonotype was seen ten or more times. This sequence joins TRBV5-6 and TRBJ1-2, with 7 positions matching TRBD1. The CDR3 totals 13 residues. The ends lost 1 base at V and 6 bases at J; junction bases unmatched: 3. CDR1 is SGHDT, CDR2 YYEEEE, per germline. CDR3 nucleotide sequence: TGTGCCAGCAGCTTGAGACAGGGAGATGGCTACACCTTC. This codes for CASSLRQGDGYTF.

This clonotype has only a few counts. At one of its ends the junction is not consistent with the germline gene, which may arise from a read error. The chain carries TRBV20-1 and TRBJ2-7; TRBD2 agrees at 12 bases. This CDR3 comprises 16 residues. Germline V gives CDR1 DFQATT, CDR2 SNEGSKA (reference sequence). This CDR3 is CCAREALAGGLDEQYF. The CDR3 DNA reads TGCTGTGCTAGAGAGGCCCTAGCGGGGGGGCTGGACGAGCAGTACTTC.

This clonotype appeared many times. V and J are TRBV3-1 and TRBJ2-3, with D perhaps TRBD1 or TRBD2 (6 bases each). Germline V gene sequence: CDR1 LGHDT, CDR2 YNNKEL (reference sequence). CDR3 length: 17 residues. Between the trimmed V and J ends, which lost 1 base and 3 bases, there was a span of 17 bases. This CDR3 reads CASSQANKGGWTDTQYF. The CDR3 coding sequence is TGTGCCAGCAGCCAAGCTAATAAGGGGGGCTGGACAGATACGCAGTATTTT.

This clonotype was recorded at least ten times. The chain uses TRBV3-1 and TRBJ2-2; TRBD2 aligns across 10 bases. V gave up 1 base and J gave up 8 bases; unmatched junction bases: 1. Looked up from germline, CDR1 is LGHDT and CDR2 is YNNKEL (reference sequence). The CDR3 is 14 amino acids. The chain's CDR3 is CASSQASGGGELFF. The DNA for the CDR3 is TGTGCCAGCAGCCAAGCTAGCGGGGGAGGGGAGCTGTTTTTT.

In its sample, this clonotype was seen many times. The chain has TRBV12-3 or TRBV12-4 and TRBJ2-5, with 9 bases fitting TRBD1. CDR3 length: 15 residues. Trimming removed 7 bases from V and 5 bases from J; junction bases left unmatched: 11. DNA of the CDR3: TGTGCCAGCACTCCCTCGGGACAGGGACCCGAGACCCAGTACTTC. This codes for CASTPSGQGPETQYF.

This clonotype was seen many times. CDR3 DNA sequence: TGTGCCAGCAGTACGGGGGGGACAGGGGGCGTCAATGAGCAGTTCTTC. It translates to CASSTGGTGGVNEQFF. The chain has TRBV6-5 and TRBJ2-1; 12 positions match TRBD1. J gave up 6 bases and V 5 bases, and 8 bases lay outside the gene matches. The CDR3 loop spans 16 amino acids. In germline, CDR1 is MNHEY, CDR2 SVGAGI.